This TCR beta chain was recovered during a study of shared clonotypes between healthy human individuals. Study overall: CD8 memory received one plate per donor, CD8 naive two, CD4 memory three and CD4 naive three. Regarding the study as a whole: Rarefaction demonstrated incomplete sorted-subset sequencing despite large depth.

Naive CD8 cells comprised CD45RO-negative, CCR7-positively selected cells, excluding terminally differentiated effector memory CD45RA+ cells. To note about this clone: Its cognate antigen is unknown.

The CDR3 is made up of 16 amino acids. The germline gives CDR1 LNHNV, CDR2 YYDKDF (reference sequence). Trimming cost V 0 bases and J 4 bases, with 16 bases left between them. TCRdb's copy holds only in-frame clones and misses some; the assay was immunoSEQ multiplex PCR. Counted here are hundreds of thousands of clones, approximately 95% occurring once; the ten biggest clones make up approximately 0.12%. The sequenced sample was naive CD8+ T cells sorted from blood. This chain joins TRBV15 and TRBJ2-7, with D tentatively TRBD1 (6 bases). The receptor was isolated from a woman aged 30 to 39 in good health. The CDR3 spells CATSRDEGRGRYEQYF. In nucleotides, the CDR3 is TGTGCCACCAGCAGAGATGAAGGCAGGGGAAGGTACGAGCAGTACTTC.